This T cell receptor beta chain was recorded in a study of blood T cell repertoires in COVID-19. Across the study: Collection of acute and convalescent COVID-19 samples took place in the United States, Italy and Spain. Sources were T cells, B-cell-depleted T cells, or PBMCs; the material itself was cDNA or gDNA.

TCRdb keeps only in-frame clones here, not all; method: immunoSEQ multiplex PCR. The sample holds about 97,000 clones, around 86% seen once. V was pared by 1 base and J by 2 bases, with 8 bases between. Germline assignment: CDR1 SNHLY and CDR2 FYNNEI. The CDR3 sequence is 14 residues long. The V gene is TRBV2, the J gene TRBJ1-2, with D uncertain. Sequencing was performed on peripheral blood. The clonotype was recovered from a man aged 45 to 65 with active or convalescent COVID-19. The CDR3 reads CASSEVRQNYGYTF. DNA for the CDR3: TGTGCCAGCAGTGAAGTGAGGCAGAACTATGGCTACACCTTC.